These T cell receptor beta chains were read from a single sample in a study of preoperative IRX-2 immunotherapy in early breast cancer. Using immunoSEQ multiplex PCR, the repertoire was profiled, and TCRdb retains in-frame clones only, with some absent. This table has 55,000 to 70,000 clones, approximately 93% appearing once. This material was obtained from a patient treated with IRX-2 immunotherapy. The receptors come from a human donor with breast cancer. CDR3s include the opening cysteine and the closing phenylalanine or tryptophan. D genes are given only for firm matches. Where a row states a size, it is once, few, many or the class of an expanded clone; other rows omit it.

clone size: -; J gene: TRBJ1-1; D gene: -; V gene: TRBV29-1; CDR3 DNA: TGCAGCGTTGGACGGCTTAACACTGAAGCTTTCTTT; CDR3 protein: CSVGRLNTEAFF
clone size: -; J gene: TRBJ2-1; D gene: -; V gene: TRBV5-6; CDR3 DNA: TGTGCCAGCAGCTCGTATGGGAATGAGCAGTTCTTC; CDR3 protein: CASSSYGNEQFF
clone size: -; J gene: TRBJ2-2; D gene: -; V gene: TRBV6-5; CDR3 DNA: TGTGCCAGCAAATTCACCGGGGAGCTGTTTTTT; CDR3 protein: CASKFTGELFF
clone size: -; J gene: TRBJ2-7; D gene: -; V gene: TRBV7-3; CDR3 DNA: TGTGCCAGCAGCTACGGACAGAACTACGAGCAGTACTTC; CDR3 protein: CASSYGQNYEQYF
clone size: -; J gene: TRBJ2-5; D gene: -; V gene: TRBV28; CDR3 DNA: TGTGCCAGCAGGGCTCAAGGGGCCCAGTACTTC; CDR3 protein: CASRAQGAQYF
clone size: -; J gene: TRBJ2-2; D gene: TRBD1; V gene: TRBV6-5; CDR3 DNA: TGTGCCAGCATAGGCCAGGGGGCAACAGGGGAGCTGTTTTTT; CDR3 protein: CASIGQGATGELFF
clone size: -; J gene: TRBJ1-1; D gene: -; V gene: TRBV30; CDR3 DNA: TGTGCCTGGGAAAGGAACACTGAAGCTTTCTTT; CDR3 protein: CAWERNTEAFF
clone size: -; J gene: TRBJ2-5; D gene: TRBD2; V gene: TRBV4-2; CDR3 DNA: TGTGCCAGCAGCCAAACTAGCGGATCCCAAGAGACCCAGTACTTC; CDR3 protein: CASSQTSGSQETQYF
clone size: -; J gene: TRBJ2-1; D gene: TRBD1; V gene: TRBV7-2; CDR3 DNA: TGTGCCAGCAGCTCTAGCAGGGGGAGTTCAGTTGATGAGCAGTTCTTC; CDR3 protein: CASSSSRGSSVDEQFF
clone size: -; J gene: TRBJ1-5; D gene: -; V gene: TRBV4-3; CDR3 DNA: TGCGCCAGCAGCCAAGGTCACACGGGAGGTCGTAATCAGCCCCAGCATTTT; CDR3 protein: CASSQGHTGGRNQPQHF
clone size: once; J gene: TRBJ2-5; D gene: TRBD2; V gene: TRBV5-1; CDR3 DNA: TGCGCCAGCAGCCCGGCCCTTATGGGGTCGAGCGGGGGGAGGACCCAGTACTTC; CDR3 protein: CASSPALMGSSGGRTQYF
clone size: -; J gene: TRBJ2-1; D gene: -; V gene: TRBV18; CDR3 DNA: TGTGCCAGCTCACGGCTCACCCAGGACTACAATGAGCAGTTCTTC; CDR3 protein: CASSRLTQDYNEQFF
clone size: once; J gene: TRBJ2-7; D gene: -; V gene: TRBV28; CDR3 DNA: TGTGCCAGCAGTCCCCCCCTCTACGAGCAGTACTTC; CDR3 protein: CASSPPLYEQYF
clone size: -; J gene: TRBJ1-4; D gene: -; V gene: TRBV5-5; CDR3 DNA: TGTGCCAGCAGCTTCGGACATGAGGGAGAAAAACTGTTTTTT; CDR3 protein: CASSFGHEGEKLFF
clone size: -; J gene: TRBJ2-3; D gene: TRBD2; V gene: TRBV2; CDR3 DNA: TGTGCCAGCAGTGAAGCGCCTAGCGGTTACACAGATACGCAGTATTTT; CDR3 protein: CASSEAPSGYTDTQYF
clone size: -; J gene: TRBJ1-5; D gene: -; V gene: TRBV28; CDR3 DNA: TGTGCCAGCAGTTTAGTCTTGGGGGAGCAGCCCCAGCATTTT; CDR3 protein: CASSLVLGEQPQHF
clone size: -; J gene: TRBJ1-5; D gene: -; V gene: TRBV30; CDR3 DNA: TGTGCCTGGAGTACGGACGGAAATCAGCCCCAGCATTTT; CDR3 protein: CAWSTDGNQPQHF
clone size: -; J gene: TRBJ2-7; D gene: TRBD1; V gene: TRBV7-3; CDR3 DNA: TGTGCCAGCAGCTTAACGCCGAATGACAGGGGAGGCGAGCAGTACTTC; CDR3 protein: CASSLTPNDRGGEQYF
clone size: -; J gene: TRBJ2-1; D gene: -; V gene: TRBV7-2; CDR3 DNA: TGTGCCAGCAGCTTGGCAGAGAACAATGAGCAGTTCTTC; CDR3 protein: CASSLAENNEQFF
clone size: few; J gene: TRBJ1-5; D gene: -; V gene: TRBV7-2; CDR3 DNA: TGTGCCAGCAGCTCCGGACGGCAGCCCCAGCATTTT; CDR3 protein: CASSSGRQPQHF
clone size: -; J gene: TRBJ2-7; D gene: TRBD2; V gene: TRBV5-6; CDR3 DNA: TGTGCCAGCAGCCTGGGGGTAGCGGGGATCTACGAGCAGTACTTC; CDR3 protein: CASSLGVAGIYEQYF
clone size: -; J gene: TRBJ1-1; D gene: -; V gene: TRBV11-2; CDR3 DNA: TGTGCCAGCAGCCGTAAGAGGACGGGGAACACTGAAGCTTTCTTT; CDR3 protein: CASSRKRTGNTEAFF
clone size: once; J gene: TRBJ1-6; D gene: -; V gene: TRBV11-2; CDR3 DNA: TGTGCCAGCAGCTTTTTGGGCGGTAATTCACCCCTCCACTTT; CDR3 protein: CASSFLGGNSPLHF
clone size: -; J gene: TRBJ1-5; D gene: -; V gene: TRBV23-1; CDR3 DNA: TGCGCCAGCAGTCTCGGAGGGGTAAGCGGCAATCAGCCCCAGCATTTT; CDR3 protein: CASSLGGVSGNQPQHF
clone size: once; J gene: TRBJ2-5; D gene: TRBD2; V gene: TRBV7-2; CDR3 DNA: TGTGCCAGCAGCCCCGGACTAGCGGGCCCGGGGGAGACCCAGTACTTC; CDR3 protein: CASSPGLAGPGETQYF
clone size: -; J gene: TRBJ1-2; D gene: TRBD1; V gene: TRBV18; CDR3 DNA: TGTGCCAGCTCACCGGGACAGGGTGATGGCTACACCTTC; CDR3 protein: CASSPGQGDGYTF
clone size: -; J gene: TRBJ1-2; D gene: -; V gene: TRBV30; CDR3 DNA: TGTGCCTGGGATATCTCCGGGACGGATGGCTACACCTTC; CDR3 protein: CAWDISGTDGYTF
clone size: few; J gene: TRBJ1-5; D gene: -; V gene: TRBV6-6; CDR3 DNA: TGTGCCAGCAGTTACGGAGATCAGCCCCAGCATTTT; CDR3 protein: CASSYGDQPQHF
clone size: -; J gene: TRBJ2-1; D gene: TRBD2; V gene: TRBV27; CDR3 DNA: TGTGCCAGCAGTTTACTAGCGGGAGGACGCAATGAGCAGTTCTTC; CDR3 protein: CASSLLAGGRNEQFF
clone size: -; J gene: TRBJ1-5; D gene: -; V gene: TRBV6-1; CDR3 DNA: TGTGCCAGCAGTGAGGATGGGCCCCAGCATTTT; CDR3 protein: CASSEDGPQHF
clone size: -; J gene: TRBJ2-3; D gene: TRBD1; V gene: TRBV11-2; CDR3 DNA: TGTGCCAGCAGCTTCGACAGGGGCACAGATACGCAGTATTTT; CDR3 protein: CASSFDRGTDTQYF
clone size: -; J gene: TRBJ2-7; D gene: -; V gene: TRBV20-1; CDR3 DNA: TGCAGTGCTCACGGCTCCTACGAGCAGTACTTC; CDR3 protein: CSAHGSYEQYF
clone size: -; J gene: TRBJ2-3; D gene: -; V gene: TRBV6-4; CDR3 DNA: TGTGCCAGCCCTCAGAAATCGAGCACAGATACGCAGTATTTT; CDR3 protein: CASPQKSSTDTQYF
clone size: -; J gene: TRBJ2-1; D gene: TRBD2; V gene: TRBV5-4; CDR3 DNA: TGTGCCAGCAGCTCCGGACTAGCGGGGAGCTCCTACAATGAGCAGTTCTTC; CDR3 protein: CASSSGLAGSSYNEQFF
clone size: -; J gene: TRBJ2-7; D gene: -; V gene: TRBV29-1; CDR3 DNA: TGCAGCGTTGGTCGACACCTTTCCTACGAGCAGTACTTC; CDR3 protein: CSVGRHLSYEQYF
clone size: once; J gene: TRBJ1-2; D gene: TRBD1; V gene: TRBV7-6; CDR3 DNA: TGTGCCAGCAGCTTAGGGACAGGGGACTATGGCTACACCTTC; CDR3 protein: CASSLGTGDYGYTF
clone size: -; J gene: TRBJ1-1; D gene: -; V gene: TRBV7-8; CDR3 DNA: TGTGCCAGCAGTCGAGTCGGGGGGGGCGGTGGGCACACTGAAGCTTTCTTT; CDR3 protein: CASSRVGGGGGHTEAFF
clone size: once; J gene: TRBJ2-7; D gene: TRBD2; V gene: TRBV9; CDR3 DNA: TGTGCCAGCAGCGTAGACAGCGGGAGCCTAGGATTTTCCACCTACGAGCAGTACTTC; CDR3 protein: CASSVDSGSLGFSTYEQYF
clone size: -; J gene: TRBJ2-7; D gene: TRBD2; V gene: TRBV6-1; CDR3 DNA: TGTGCCAGCAGTGAAGCATCGGGTACAGGTCGGGGGGGGTACGAGCAGTACTTC; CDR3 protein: CASSEASGTGRGGYEQYF
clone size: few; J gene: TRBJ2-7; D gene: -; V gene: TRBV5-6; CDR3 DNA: TGTGCCAGCAGCTTGGGGGGGAAGCGGGAGCAGTACTTC; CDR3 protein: CASSLGGKREQYF
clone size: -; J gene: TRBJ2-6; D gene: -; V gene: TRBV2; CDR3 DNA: TGTGCCAGCAGCGGCCTCCTACGACCGGGGCTCAATGGGGGGGCCAACGTCCTGACTTTC; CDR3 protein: CASSGLLRPGLNGGANVLTF